This entry concerns a single T cell receptor (beta chain). Its target is unknown. Data came from immunoSEQ multiplex PCR; TCRdb stores just in-frame clones and leaves some out. The data show about 45,000 clones, 50% to 75% seen once. This specimen comes from a study of cytotoxic CD8 clonotypes in ibrutinib-treated CLL. Study details: Researchers reported about 10 relapsed/refractory and approximately 16 treatment-naive patients, 17 of them IGHV unmutated. Timing of response sample collection was a median about twelve months after treatment start, with a range of 6 to 36.

The CDR3 contains 12 residues. Trimming shortened V by 11 bases and J by 5 bases, and 15 bases separated the two germline ends. Germline CDR1 is SNHLY and CDR2 is FYNNEI. Findings and limits, study-wide: Clonality measured at baseline exceeded age-matched healthy donors, tracking circulating CD8+ T-cell counts. Sampling of sustained-remission and progressing patients occurred at differing times.

This chain uses TRBV2 with TRBJ2-5; perhaps TRBD2 as D (6 bases). The sample consisted of PBMCs, taken after 24 months of ibrutinib treatment. This TCR derives from a human donor with chronic lymphocytic leukemia. CDR3 bases: TGTGCCGGGCGGCTTGGGGGGGAGACCCAGTACTTC. Translating it yields CAGRLGGETQYF. Complete variable domain (other parts from reference TRBV2 and TRBJ2-5): EPEVTQTPSHQVTQMGQEVILRCVPISNHLYFYWYRQILGQKVEFLVSFYNNEISEKSEIFDDQFSVERPDGSNFTLKIRSTKLEDSAMYFCAGRLGGETQYFGPGTRLLVL.